This is a list of T cell receptor beta chains from one sample in a study of blood T cell repertoires in COVID-19. The repertoire was sequenced with immunoSEQ multiplex PCR; TCRdb's copy has only in-frame clones and lacks some. Altogether a few hundred thousand clones are present, 88% being singletons, with the ten largest covering about 1.8%. The specimen was peripheral blood. The source of these receptors is a man aged 70-80 years with acute or convalescent COVID-19. Both conserved end residues are part of each CDR3. D genes are given only for firm matches. The size entry is marked missing in some rows and otherwise reads once, few, many or a size class.

size	length	D	J	V	CDR3	DNA
-	16	-	TRBJ1-2	TRBV5-5	CASRSGPGGKDYGYTF	TGTGCCAGCAGGTCCGGGCCGGGAGGGAAGGACTATGGCTACACCTTC
-	13	-	TRBJ2-3	TRBV5-1	CASSTGTQDTQYF	TGCGCCAGCAGCACGGGGACTCAAGATACGCAGTATTTT
-	13	-	TRBJ1-1	TRBV27	CASSKGAQTEAFF	TGTGCCAGCAGTAAAGGGGCACAAACTGAAGCTTTCTTT
-	15	TRBD1	TRBJ2-2	TRBV2	CASGTGTGITGELFF	TGTGCCAGCGGGACCGGGACAGGGATAACCGGGGAGCTGTTTTTT
-	11	-	TRBJ2-7	TRBV12-3/TRBV12-4	CASSFDNEQYF	TGTGCCAGCAGTTTCGACAACGAGCAGTACTTC
-	14	-	TRBJ2-4	TRBV19	CASSRGASGDIQYF	TGTGCCAGTAGTCGGGGGGCAAGCGGGGACATTCAGTACTTC
-	16	TRBD1	TRBJ1-5	TRBV30	CAWSAGQRLVDQPQHF	TGTGCCTGGAGTGCGGGACAGCGACTTGTTGACCAGCCCCAGCATTTT
few	15	TRBD1	TRBJ1-5	TRBV19	CASSPGTEAYQPQHF	TGTGCCAGTAGTCCCGGGACAGAAGCCTATCAGCCCCAGCATTTT
few	13	-	TRBJ2-3	TRBV7-6	CASSLGLSDTQYF	TGTGCCAGCAGCTTAGGTCTGTCAGATACGCAGTATTTT
-	16	-	TRBJ1-6	TRBV2	CASSPIQSSYNSPLHF	TGTGCCAGCAGCCCAATACAGAGCTCCTATAATTCACCCCTCCACTTT
-	16	-	TRBJ1-1	TRBV14	CASSQRGAAGFTEAFF	TGTGCCAGCAGCCAACGGGGGGCCGCCGGATTCACTGAAGCTTTCTTT
-	16	TRBD1	TRBJ2-7	TRBV3-1/TRBV3-2	CASSQGRTGGSYEQYF	TGTGCCAGCAGCCAGGGAAGGACAGGGGGCAGTTACGAGCAGTACTTC
-	11	TRBD1	TRBJ1-2	TRBV20-1	CSAERGPGYTF	TGCAGTGCAGAGAGGGGGCCCGGCTACACCTTC
-	15	-	TRBJ1-5	TRBV30	CAWSVSGGRNQPQHF	TGTGCCTGGAGTGTATCGGGGGGCCGCAATCAGCCCCAGCATTTT
-	15	TRBD1	TRBJ1-1	TRBV5-3	CARRSWAGGWTEAFF	TGTGCCAGAAGATCGTGGGCAGGGGGGTGGACTGAAGCTTTCTTT
-	12	-	TRBJ2-3	TRBV12-3/TRBV12-4	CATEAGTDTQYF	TGTGCCACTGAAGCAGGGACAGATACGCAGTATTTT
many	15	TRBD1	TRBJ2-7	TRBV28	CASSRTGGDSYEQYF	TGTGCCAGCAGCCGGACAGGGGGTGATTCCTACGAGCAGTACTTC
-	15	TRBD1	TRBJ1-2	TRBV29-1	CSVGTGSGLFYGYTF	TGCAGCGTCGGGACAGGCAGCGGACTTTTCTATGGCTACACCTTC
-	16	-	TRBJ1-2	TRBV6-1	CASSESGRRRGYGYTF	TGTGCCAGCAGTGAATCGGGGCGCAGGCGGGGCTATGGCTACACCTTC
-	15	TRBD2	TRBJ2-1	TRBV28	CASSLTSGVYNEQFF	TGTGCCAGCAGTTTAACTAGCGGGGTCTACAATGAGCAGTTCTTC
-	15	TRBD1	TRBJ1-5	TRBV7-2	CASSFGQGWGQPQHF	TGTGCCAGCAGCTTCGGACAGGGGTGGGGGCAGCCCCAGCATTTT
once	15	TRBD1	TRBJ2-2	TRBV19	CASSIGTVLIGELFF	TGTGCCAGTAGTATCGGGACAGTCCTTATCGGGGAGCTGTTTTTT
-	13	TRBD1	TRBJ2-7	TRBV29-1	CSVRDRGTGEQYF	TGCAGCGTTCGGGACAGGGGTACAGGGGAGCAGTACTTC
few	14	TRBD1	TRBJ2-7	TRBV5-6	CASSVGQGAYEQYF	TGTGCCAGCAGCGTCGGACAGGGGGCATACGAGCAGTACTTC
-	15	TRBD1	TRBJ1-4	TRBV4-1	CASSQDTGVGEKLFF	TGCGCCAGCAGCCAAGACACAGGGGTCGGTGAAAAACTGTTTTTT
-	16	TRBD1	TRBJ2-1	TRBV19	CASSMRPGQGSHEQFF	TGTGCCAGTAGTATGCGCCCGGGACAGGGGTCCCATGAGCAGTTCTTC
-	14	TRBD1	TRBJ1-2	TRBV20-1	CSASATGGGYGYTF	TGCAGTGCTAGTGCAACAGGGGGCGGCTATGGCTACACCTTC